What follows is one TCR beta chain and its context. Its antigen remains unidentified. The data stem from a study of blood T cells in healthy people across ages. The CDR3 runs 17 residues. V lost 4 bases and J lost 7; bases outside the gene matches: 15. Germline CDR1 is SGHTA and CDR2 is FQGNSA. Every sample had a minimum of 6 million PBMCs isolated. Primed by a sample-barcoded 5' primer and a J-beta primer mix, a second PCR proceeded for roughly 6 to 12 cycles. Carrying 12 random nucleotides, a template-switch adaptor labeled each individual cDNA molecule. Every sample gave at least 2.5 million paired-end reads containing CDR3. In TCRdb, the 5' RACE reads were re-called with MiXCR into one record per CDR3 protein. Of 1.5 million to 2 million distinct CDR3 sequences listed, approximately 50% are singletons. Study-level findings and limits: No one knew whether donors had CMV, which possibly confounded expanded clonotype changes.

The chain is built from TRBV7-2 and TRBJ2-1; TRBD1 agrees at 8 bases. This TCR was recovered from a middle-aged woman in good health. The material sequenced was blood. Here the CDR3 DNA reads TGTGCCAGCAGCTACCACCCGGGGGCGACAGGGGAAAATGAGCAGTTCTTC. This encodes CASSYHPGATGENEQFF. Supplemented by reference TRBV7-2 and TRBJ2-1, the full variable domain reads GAGVSQSPSNKVTEKGKDVELRCDPISGHTALYWYRQSLGQGLEFLIYFQGNSAPDKSGLPSDRFSAERTGGSVSTLTIQRTQQEDSAVYLCASSYHPGATGENEQFFGPGTRLTVL.